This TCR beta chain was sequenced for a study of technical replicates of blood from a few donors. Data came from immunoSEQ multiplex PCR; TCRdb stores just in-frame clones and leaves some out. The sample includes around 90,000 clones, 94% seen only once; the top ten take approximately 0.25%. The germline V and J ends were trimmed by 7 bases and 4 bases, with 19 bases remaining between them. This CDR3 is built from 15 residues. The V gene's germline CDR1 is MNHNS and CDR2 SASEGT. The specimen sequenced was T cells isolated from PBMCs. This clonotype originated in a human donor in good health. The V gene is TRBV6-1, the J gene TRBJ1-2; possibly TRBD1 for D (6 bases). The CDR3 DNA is TGTGCCAGCACGAGACAGGCGGATGTGAGCTATGGCTACACCTTC. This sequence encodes CASTRQADVSYGYTF.